A single sample is the source of the 31 T cell receptor beta chains below, sequenced in a study of cytomegalovirus exposure and HLA in healthy donors. With 60 Vbeta and 13 Jbeta primers, the PCR was carried out. TCRdb's table, derived via immunoSEQ multiplex PCR, lists solely in-frame clones and lacks some. The table includes fewer than 150,000 clones, roughly 80% detected once. The sequencing input was PBMCs. The source is a man aged 40-55 years in good health and CMV-seropositive.

J is TRBJ1-5 and V is TRBV6-1; the D gene is possibly TRBD1 (5 bases). There are 14 residues in the CDR3. Per germline, CDR1 MNHNS and CDR2 SASEGT. V lost 7 bases and J 1 base, leaving 11 bases between the germline ends. Here the CDR3 DNA reads TGTGCCAGCACGGTCAGGGAAAGCAATCAGCCCCAGCATTTT. It specifies CASTVRESNQPQHF.

This clone was recorded only once. V and J are TRBV7-9 and TRBJ1-2; TRBD1 aligns across 7 bases. CDR1 is SEHNR and CDR2 is FQNEAQ in the germline V gene (reference sequence). V shed 5 bases, J shed 3 bases, and the junction held 3 bases outside the gene matches. The CDR3 is made up of 13 amino acids. The CDR3 DNA is TGTGCCAGCAGCCTCACAGGGGACTATGGCTACACCTTC. Its protein is CASSLTGDYGYTF. Drawing the rest from reference TRBV7-9 and TRBJ1-2, the complete variable domain is DTGVSQNPRHKITKRGQNVTFRCDPISEHNRLYWYRQTLGQGPEFLTYFQNEAQLEKSRLLSDRFSAERPKGSFSTLEIQRTEQGDSAMYLCASSLTGDYGYTFGSGTRLTVV.

This clone was picked up a small number of times. This sequence joins TRBV6-6 and TRBJ2-1, with a tentative D call TRBD2 (5 bases). Germline V gene lookup returns CDR1 MNHNY and CDR2 SVGAGI (reference sequence). Between the trimmed V and J ends, which lost 0 bases and 9 bases, there was a span of 15 bases. The CDR3 has 15 residues. CDR3 region: CASSYSAGFEGEQFF. CDR3 coding DNA: TGTGCCAGCAGTTACTCGGCGGGCTTCGAGGGTGAGCAGTTCTTC.

The rearrangement joins TRBV10-1 to TRBJ1-1; no firm D call. CDR3 length: 17 amino acids. Germline V gene lookup returns CDR1 WNHNN and CDR2 SYGVQD (reference sequence). With 0 bases removed from V and 0 bases from J, the gap between germline ends came to 14 bases. The CDR3 DNA follows: TGCGCCAGCAGTGAGTCGGTGACTATCCCAATGAACACTGAAGCTTTCTTT. This sequence encodes CASSESVTIPMNTEAFF.

The rearrangement links TRBV30 to TRBJ2-1, with a tentative D call TRBD1 (6 bases). This CDR3 region has 15 residues. Germline loops: CDR1 GTSNPN, CDR2 SVGIG (reference sequence). The V and J ends lost 3 bases and 1 base respectively, with 13 bases between them. The CDR3 DNA is TGTGCCTGGAGGGAGACAGGCCTATCCTACAATGAGCAGTTCTTC. It translates to CAWRETGLSYNEQFF.

The J gene is TRBJ2-5, the V gene TRBV7-2; 10 bases match TRBD2. J lost 5 bases, V lost 2 bases, and 8 bases had no gene match. Germline CDR1 is SGHTA and CDR2 is FQGNSA. The CDR3 has 16 amino acids. Written as DNA, the CDR3 is TGTGCCAGCAGCTTATGGTCTAGCGGGAGAAGGGAGACCCAGTACTTC. This sequence encodes CASSLWSSGRRETQYF.

There are a few counts of this clone. The rearrangement links TRBV30 to TRBJ2-5; the match to TRBD1 covers 9 bases. The CDR3 runs to 15 residues. V shed 3 bases and J 5 bases; nucleotides not matched to a gene: 10. CDR1 and CDR2 from the germline V gene are GTSNPN and SVGIG (reference sequence). The CDR3 sequence: CAWSLGQGIAETQYF. The CDR3 region has the DNA TGTGCCTGGAGCCTAGGACAGGGGATCGCGGAGACCCAGTACTTC.

The chain joins TRBV7-2 to TRBJ2-3; 8 nucleotides line up with TRBD1. The J segment lost 2 bases and the V segment lost 6 bases, leaving 7 bases of the junction unmatched. The CDR3 is 15 amino acids. Germline assignment: CDR1 SGHTA and CDR2 FQGNSA. The CDR3 loop reads CASSTTGAHTDTQYF. CDR3 DNA: TGTGCCAGCAGTACGACAGGGGCCCACACAGATACGCAGTATTTT.

J is TRBJ2-3 and V is TRBV19, with TRBD1 identical over 11 bases. The germline gives CDR1 LNHDA, CDR2 SQIVND (reference sequence). Unmatched junction bases numbered 6, after V lost 5 bases and J lost 2 bases. This CDR3 is built from 16 residues. Here the CDR3 reads CASSSGTGGFTDTQYF. The CDR3 nucleotides read TGTGCCAGTAGTTCCGGGACAGGGGGTTTCACAGATACGCAGTATTTT. The whole variable domain, remainder taken from reference TRBV19 and TRBJ2-3, is DGGITQSPKYLFRKEGQNVTLSCEQNLNHDAMYWYRQDPGQGLRLIYYSQIVNDFQKGDIAEGYSVSREKKESFPLTVTSAQKNPTAFYLCASSSGTGGFTDTQYFGPGTRLTVL.

This rearrangement joins TRBV2 to TRBJ2-5; TRBD2 is a possible D gene (5 bases). With 3 bases removed from V and 5 bases from J, the gap between germline ends came to 7 bases. This CDR3 comprises 12 residues. Germline-derived CDR1 and CDR2 are SNHLY and FYNNEI. This CDR3 is CASSDRRETQYF. For the CDR3, the DNA is TGTGCCAGCAGTGATAGGAGGGAGACCCAGTACTTC.

The rearrangement links TRBV5-1 to TRBJ1-3; D unresolved. From germline, CDR1 is SGHRS and CDR2 YFSETQ. The length of the CDR3 is 15 residues. V dropped 0 bases and J dropped 0 bases, with 7 bases sitting between them. The CDR3 loop reads CASSLVPLSGNTIYF. The CDR3 nucleotides are TGCGCCAGCAGCTTGGTCCCACTCTCTGGAAACACCATATATTTT.

CDR3 amino acids: CASSPSRTGGLNSPLHF. As DNA, the CDR3 is TGTGCCAGCTCACCTTCTCGAACAGGGGGCCTGAACTCACCCCTCCACTTT. This sequence joins TRBV18 and TRBJ1-6; 9 positions match TRBD1. V shed 3 bases, J shed 10 bases, and the junction held 13 bases outside the gene matches. The CDR3 length is 17 residues. Germline loops: CDR1 KGHSH, CDR2 LQKENI.

V is TRBV25-1 and J is TRBJ1-1; D gene uncertain. The CDR3 is 16 amino acids. The germline V gene has CDR1 MGHDK and CDR2 SYGVNS. V was pared by 5 bases and J by 0 bases, with 16 bases between. The CDR3 coding sequence is TGTGCCAGCAGTCCCTGGGCAAATCTGATGAACACTGAAGCTTTCTTT. This codes for CASSPWANLMNTEAFF.

This clone has only a few counts. The chain carries TRBV9 and TRBJ2-7, with 14 bases fitting TRBD2. Germline-derived CDR1 and CDR2 are SGDLS and YYNGEE. This CDR3 is 16 amino acids long. The V segment lost 4 bases and the J segment 2 bases; nucleotides outside the gene matches: 5. The DNA of the CDR3 is TGTGCCAGCAGCCCCCGACTAGCGGGAGGGACCTACGAGCAGTACTTC. It is translated as CASSPRLAGGTYEQYF.

As regards this clone: One junction end disagrees with the germline gene, perhaps due to a read error. The chain uses TRBV7-9 and TRBJ2-1; 9 bases fit TRBD1. CDR1 SEHNR and CDR2 FQNEAQ come from the germline V gene (reference sequence). There are 12 residues in the CDR3. The DNA of the CDR3 is TGTTCCAGCGGACAGGGGAACAATGAGCAGTTCTTC. Its translation is CSSGQGNNEQFF.

V gene TRBV6-5 combines with J gene TRBJ2-3; no reliable D call. This CDR3 has 14 residues. In germline, CDR1 is MNHEY, CDR2 SVGAGI. V lost 4 bases to trimming and J lost 5 bases, with 13 bases between them. The CDR3 DNA sequence: TGTGCCAGCAGTTTCCGTTCGGGTCTAGATACGCAGTATTTT. It encodes CASSFRSGLDTQYF.

This clone showed up just once. The chain has TRBV5-1 and TRBJ2-5; 12 bases are a match to TRBD2. From germline, CDR1 is SGHRS and CDR2 YFSETQ. The CDR3 length is 14 residues. The junction had 5 bases not matched to a gene; V was cut back by 7 bases and J by 4 bases. CDR3 sequence (DNA): TGCGCCAGCGGCCCGGGACTAGCGGGAGAGACCCAGTACTTC. The encoded protein is CASGPGLAGETQYF.

This chain links TRBV7-2 with TRBJ1-4; 8 bases align to TRBD1. Germline assignment: CDR1 SGHTA and CDR2 FQGNSA. Trimming removed 5 bases from V and 5 bases from J; junction bases left unmatched: 4. This CDR3 has 14 residues. The DNA for the CDR3 is TGTGCCAGCAGCGTGCGACAGGGGAATGAAAAACTGTTTTTT. Translating gives CASSVRQGNEKLFF.

The chain combines TRBV19 with TRBJ1-1; D not resolved. Germline V gene sequence: CDR1 LNHDA, CDR2 SQIVND (reference sequence). With 5 bases removed from V and 0 bases from J, the gap between germline ends came to 10 bases. The CDR3 has 14 residues. CDR3 residues: CASSGLTLNTEAFF. The CDR3 DNA reads as TGTGCCAGTAGTGGACTGACTTTGAACACTGAAGCTTTCTTT.

J is TRBJ1-1 and V is TRBV9, with unresolved D. The V gene's germline CDR1 is SGDLS and CDR2 YYNGEE. Trimming left V 2 bases short and J 2 bases short, with 13 bases between. The CDR3 contains 15 residues. CDR3 nucleotide sequence: TGTGCCAGCAGCGTCCGATCCACCTATAACACTGAAGCTTTCTTT. Its protein is CASSVRSTYNTEAFF.

This sequence joins TRBV5-4 and TRBJ2-1; D is perhaps TRBD1 (6 bases). CDR3 size: 14 residues. CDR1 is SGHNT and CDR2 is YYREEE in the germline V gene (reference sequence). V was trimmed by 0 bases and J by 6 bases, leaving 10 bases between them. The CDR3 spells CASSLDGTLNEQFF. CDR3 nucleotide sequence: TGTGCCAGCAGCTTGGATGGGACACTCAATGAGCAGTTCTTC.

J is TRBJ2-7 and V is TRBV5-6; 11 nucleotides agree with TRBD1. V dropped 5 bases and J dropped 0; count of bases not matched to a gene: 7. This CDR3 region has 16 residues. Germline V lookup: CDR1 SGHDT, CDR2 YYEEEE. DNA of the CDR3: TGTGCCAGCAGGGACAGGGGGCGTTCTCCCTCCTACGAGCAGTACTTC. Translated, it gives CASRDRGRSPSYEQYF.

The chain recombines TRBV11-1 with TRBJ1-2; 11 bases match TRBD1. The J segment lost 5 bases and the V segment lost 4 bases, leaving 6 bases of the junction unmatched. The CDR3 consists of 15 residues. Germline V gives CDR1 SGHAT, CDR2 FQDESV (reference sequence). CDR3 in amino acids: CASSYWTGGAYGYTF. Here the CDR3 DNA reads TGTGCCAGCAGCTATTGGACAGGGGGCGCATATGGCTACACCTTC.

The chain employs TRBV6-1 and TRBJ1-2; D not certain. The germline V and J ends were trimmed by 7 bases and 8 bases, with 14 bases remaining between them. Germline lookup yields CDR1 MNHNS and CDR2 SASEGT. This CDR3 comprises 12 residues. The CDR3, as DNA: TGTGCCAGCACTGTGACAAGGAGGGGCTACACCTTC. Residues: CASTVTRRGYTF.

The V gene is TRBV27, the J gene TRBJ2-1; D is unresolved. The germline V and J ends were trimmed by 6 bases and 0 bases, with 6 bases remaining between them. The length of the CDR3 is 13 residues. The germline V gene encodes CDR1 MNHEY and CDR2 SMNVEV (reference sequence). CDR3 coding DNA: TGTGCCAGCAGCCGAGTCTCCTACAATGAGCAGTTCTTC. Amino acids: CASSRVSYNEQFF.

The chain recombines TRBV19 with TRBJ2-7; 7 bases map to TRBD1. V dropped 7 bases and J dropped 2; count of bases not matched to a gene: 11. The CDR3 extends over 15 amino acids. Germline CDR1 is LNHDA and CDR2 is SQIVND (reference sequence). As DNA, the CDR3 is TGTGCCAGTAAACCAAAGACAGGGATAACCTACGAGCAGTACTTC. Translating it yields CASKPKTGITYEQYF.

V usage is TRBV30 and J usage is TRBJ1-1, with 8 bases that match TRBD1. V dropped 0 bases and J dropped 3; count of bases not matched to a gene: 3. The CDR3 length is 14 residues. Germline CDR1 reads GTSNPN; CDR2 reads SVGIG (reference sequence). The CDR3 loop reads CAWSVRGRDTEAFF. CDR3 in DNA: TGTGCCTGGAGTGTCAGGGGGCGGGACACTGAAGCTTTCTTT.

Comment on this clone: Additional DNA sequences in this sample encode the identical CDR3. The chain couples TRBV18 to TRBJ2-7; 11 bases map to TRBD1. The CDR3 has 14 amino acids. Per the germline V gene, CDR1 is KGHSH and CDR2 is LQKENI. The junction had 0 bases not matched to a gene; V was cut back by 3 bases and J by 2 bases. CDR3 in amino acids: CASSPGQGAYEQYF. DNA for the CDR3: TGTGCCAGCTCACCGGGACAGGGGGCCTACGAGCAGTACTTC.

In the case of this clone: Other DNA variants within this sample encode the same CDR3. The CDR3 here is CAYFSEASSYEQYF. Here the CDR3 DNA reads TGTGCCTACTTCTCCGAGGCTAGCTCCTACGAGCAGTACTTC. This chain connects TRBV30 to TRBJ2-7; D unclear. The CDR3 is made up of 14 amino acids. Germline V gene data show CDR1 as GTSNPN and CDR2 as SVGIG (reference sequence). V shed 7 bases and J shed 0 bases, with 16 bases lying between them. Full variable domain (remainder filled in from reference TRBV30 and TRBJ2-7): SQTIHQWPATLVQPVGSPLSLECTVEGTSNPNLYWYRQAAGRGLQLLFYSVGIGQISSEVPQNLSASRPQDRQFILSSKKLLLSDSGFYLCAYFSEASSYEQYFGPGTRLTVT.

The rearrangement joins TRBV4-2 to TRBJ2-1, with 12 bases identical to TRBD2. Germline trimming cut 3 bases from V and 9 bases from J; bases unmatched to any gene: 6. Germline loops: CDR1 LGHNA, CDR2 YNFKEQ. This CDR3 contains 15 residues. Here the CDR3 DNA reads TGTGCCAGCAGCCAGAGGACTAGCGGGACGTGTGAGCAGTTCTTC. This sequence encodes CASSQRTSGTCEQFF.

In this sample, this clone turned up once. The gene calls are TRBV19 and TRBJ1-1; TRBD1 matches at 8 bases. The CDR3 is made up of 17 amino acids. The trim removed 7 bases at V and 3 bases at J, leaving 16 bases unmatched. Germline V CDR1 and CDR2: LNHDA, SQIVND (reference sequence). The CDR3 region is CASTKTGTGSPYTEAFF. The CDR3 DNA sequence: TGTGCCAGTACCAAAACCGGGACAGGATCACCTTACACTGAAGCTTTCTTT.